The clone carrying this T cell receptor (beta chain) was detected only once. Antigen: not known. Per the germline V gene, CDR1 is MGHRA and CDR2 is YSYEKL. V gave up 3 bases and J gave up 0 bases, with 9 bases separating them. This CDR3 region has 14 residues. The data originate from a study of cytomegalovirus exposure and HLA in healthy donors. Study-wide results and caveats: Most TCR sequences proved rare, with some public TCRs found in many donors. Researchers catalogued roughly 150 TCR beta chains as cytomegalovirus-associated. As confirmed in vitro, three CMV-associated chains were specific for CMV antigens. Within the 130 or so validation repertoires, first-cohort TCR clusters tended to co-occur, according to a later analysis.

The method was immunoSEQ multiplex PCR; TCRdb's version includes in-frame clones alone and lacks a portion of them. The sample has over 200,000 clones, roughly 91% seen once. The TCR sequence derives from a woman between 25 and 40 years old in good health and CMV-seronegative. This rearrangement joins TRBV4-1 to TRBJ2-7; D gene ambiguous. The sequencing input was PBMCs. As DNA, the CDR3 is TGCGCCAGCAGCCAGGGGTGGAGCTCCTACGAGCAGTACTTC. This gives the protein CASSQGWSSYEQYF.